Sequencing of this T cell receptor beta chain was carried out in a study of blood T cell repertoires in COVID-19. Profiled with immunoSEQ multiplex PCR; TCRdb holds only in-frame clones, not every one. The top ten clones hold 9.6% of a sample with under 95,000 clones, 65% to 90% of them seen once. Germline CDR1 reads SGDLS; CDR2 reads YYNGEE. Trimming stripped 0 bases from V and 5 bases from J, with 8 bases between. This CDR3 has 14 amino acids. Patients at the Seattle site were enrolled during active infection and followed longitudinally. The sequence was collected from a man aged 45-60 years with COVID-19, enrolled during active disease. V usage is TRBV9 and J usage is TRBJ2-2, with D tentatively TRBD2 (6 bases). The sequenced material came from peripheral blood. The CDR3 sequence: CASSVGLETGELFF. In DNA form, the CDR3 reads TGTGCCAGCAGCGTAGGACTAGAGACCGGGGAGCTGTTTTTT.